The 32 T cell receptor beta chains below all came from one sample that was sequenced in a study of identical twins. One entry per CDR3 protein, called by TCRdb with MiXCR from the 5' RACE reads. The table has hundreds of thousands of distinct CDR3 sequences, roughly 12% seen once; the top ten hold approximately 7.9%. These data were also filed under a second study, of yellow fever vaccine responses in identical twins.

Sequenced input: CD8+ T cells sorted from blood. The receptor set was obtained from a woman in her late teens or twenties in good health.

The chain uses TRBV20-1 and TRBJ1-2; the match to TRBD1 covers 7 bases. CDR1 and CDR2 (germline): DFQATT, SNEGSKA (reference sequence). This CDR3 spans 14 amino acids. V gave up 6 bases and J gave up 7 bases; unmatched junction bases: 14. This chain's CDR3 is CSANTLRGASGYTF. The DNA for the CDR3 is TGCAGTGCAAATACACTCAGGGGGGCGAGTGGCTACACCTTC.

At least ten counts were recorded for this clonotype. The V and J genes are TRBV5-1 and TRBJ1-1, with D possibly matching TRBD1 (5 bases). The germline V gene has CDR1 SGHRS and CDR2 YFSETQ. V was clipped by 3 bases and J by 1 base, with 10 bases between them. The CDR3 contains 14 residues. The CDR3 nucleotides are TGCGCCAGCAGCTCCAGGGTCGAGAACACTGAAGCTTTCTTT. Protein sequence: CASSSRVENTEAFF. The full variable domain, completed using reference TRBV5-1 and TRBJ1-1, is KAGVTQTPRYLIKTRGQQVTLSCSPISGHRSVSWYQQTPGQGLQFLFEYFSETQRNKGNFPGRFSGRQFSNSRSEMNVSTLELGDSALYLCASSSRVENTEAFFGQGTRLTVV.

V usage is TRBV27 and J usage is TRBJ1-3; a weak D match, TRBD1 (5 bases). CDR3 length: 17 amino acids. V lost 2 bases, J lost 4 bases, and 18 bases lay in between. CDR1 is MNHEY and CDR2 is SMNVEV in the germline V gene (reference sequence). In nucleotides, the CDR3 is TGTGCCAGCAGTTTAAGTACCGGGACGGCGGCGGGAAACACCATATATTTT. Translated, it gives CASSLSTGTAAGNTIYF.

This clonotype was observed a few times. This chain uses TRBV12-3 or TRBV12-4 with TRBJ2-7, with 8 nucleotides matching TRBD1. V lost 4 bases, J lost 5 bases, and 1 base stayed unmatched. The CDR3 sequence is 12 residues long. The CDR3, as DNA: TGTGCCAGCAGTTCAGGGGGCCACGAGCAGTACGTC. Its protein is CASSSGGHEQYV.

This clonotype was counted only a few times. The V and J genes are TRBV27 and TRBJ2-5; 13 nucleotides match TRBD2. The CDR3 loop spans 16 amino acids. J gave up 4 bases and V 7 bases, and 9 bases lay outside the gene matches. Germline values: CDR1 MNHEY, CDR2 SMNVEV (reference sequence). The CDR3: CASTGLAGVRGETQYF. In DNA form, the CDR3 reads TGTGCCAGCACCGGACTAGCGGGAGTTCGGGGAGAGACCCAGTACTTC.

This clonotype has more than one count but fewer than ten. The V and J genes are TRBV20-1 and TRBJ2-5; 7 positions agree with TRBD1. The germline V gene encodes CDR1 DFQATT and CDR2 SNEGSKA (reference sequence). Trimming at V came to 1 base and at J to 2 bases, leaving 7 bases not matched to a gene. This CDR3 has 15 amino acids. The CDR3 DNA reads as TGCAGTGCTAGAGGGACTTGGGACAGTCAAGAGACCCAGTACTTC. It is translated as CSARGTWDSQETQYF.

This clonotype was detected ten times or more. CDR3 in DNA: TGCAGTGCTTCGACAGGGGCTGAGCAGTACGTC. This encodes CSASTGAEQYV. The chain couples TRBV20-1 to TRBJ2-7, with 8 bases lining up with TRBD1. Germline assignment: CDR1 DFQATT and CDR2 SNEGSKA (reference sequence). The CDR3 covers 11 residues. V lost 5 bases and J lost 7; bases outside the gene matches: 4.

This clonotype has a handful of counts. V usage is TRBV13 and J usage is TRBJ2-2; D is unclear. The germline CDR1 and CDR2 sequences are PRHDT and FYEKMQ (reference sequence). The ends were cut back, 0 bases at V and 5 bases at J, with 7 bases in the middle. The length of the CDR3 is 14 residues. The chain's CDR3 is CASSLGTPTGELFF. CDR3 sequence (DNA): TGTGCCAGCAGCTTAGGCACTCCAACCGGGGAGCTGTTTTTT.

This clonotype was counted a few times. The V gene is TRBV18, the J gene TRBJ2-7, with TRBD2 matching 9 bases. V lost 5 bases, J lost 6 bases, and 8 bases stayed unmatched. Germline CDR1 KGHSH, CDR2 LQKENI. The CDR3 loop spans 14 amino acids. The CDR3 reads CASSDLAGLGEQYV. The DNA for the CDR3 is TGTGCCAGCTCAGACCTAGCGGGACTAGGCGAGCAGTACGTC.

This clonotype turned up a few times. The chain recombines TRBV6-5 with TRBJ1-2; a weak D match, TRBD1 (5 bases). V was clipped by 0 bases and J by 8 bases, with 10 bases between them. Germline assignment: CDR1 MNHEY and CDR2 SVGAGI. The CDR3 runs to 13 residues. The DNA for the CDR3 is TGTGCCAGCAGTTACTCATCGGGGCTCGGCTACACCTTC. Its protein product is CASSYSSGLGYTF.

The chain recombines TRBV5-1 with TRBJ2-6; D is undetermined. V gave up 1 base and J gave up 0 bases, with 11 bases separating them. The germline V gene has CDR1 SGHRS and CDR2 YFSETQ. The CDR3 is 17 residues long. The CDR3 loop reads CASSLYSTFSGANVLTF. In DNA, the CDR3 is TGCGCCAGCAGCTTGTACAGCACCTTCTCTGGGGCCAACGTCCTGACTTTC.

This clonotype was counted only a few times. The V gene is TRBV3-1, the J gene TRBJ2-5, with 11 bases matching TRBD2. V was clipped by 1 base and J by 3 bases; unmatched bases: 1. The CDR3 contains 15 residues. Germline V gene sequence: CDR1 LGHDT, CDR2 YNNKEL (reference sequence). The CDR3 loop is CASSQVLAGEETQYF. DNA for the CDR3: TGTGCCAGCAGCCAAGTACTAGCGGGGGAAGAGACCCAGTACTTC.

As to this clonotype: One end of the junction does not line up with germline, which may come from a read error. This chain joins TRBV3-1 and TRBJ2-1; D uncertain. The CDR3 has 15 amino acids. Germline assignment: CDR1 LGHDT and CDR2 YNNKEL (reference sequence). CDR3 in DNA: TGTGCCAGCAGCCAAGATCCGAGCTCCAACAATGAGCAGTTCTTC. Translated: CASSQDPSSNNEQFF.

This clonotype was seen a handful of times. A much larger clone differs by one base, so this may be a read error. V gene TRBV9 combines with J gene TRBJ2-1; 7 bases are shared with TRBD2. Per the germline V gene, CDR1 is SGDLS and CDR2 is YYNGEE. The CDR3 spans 14 residues. The ends lost 0 bases at V and 3 bases at J; junction bases unmatched: 0. Written as DNA, the CDR3 is TGTGCCAGCAGCGTAGGCGGGGGCTACAATGAGCAGTTCTTC. Its protein product is CASSVGGGYNEQFF.

A single count supports this clonotype. The J gene is TRBJ2-2, the V gene TRBV5-6; possibly TRBD1 or TRBD2 for D (5 bases each). This CDR3 has 15 amino acids. V was clipped by 3 bases and J by 3 bases, with 12 bases between them. From germline, CDR1 is SGHDT and CDR2 YYEEEE. The CDR3 coding sequence is TGTGCCAGCAGCTGGTTGGGACGGGACACCGGGGAGCTGTTTTTT. It specifies CASSWLGRDTGELFF.

This clonotype was observed a few times. The chain is built from TRBV28 and TRBJ2-7; 10 bases agree with TRBD2. V shed 7 bases, J shed 7 bases, and the junction held 7 bases outside the gene matches. The CDR3 is made up of 13 amino acids. CDR1 MDHEN and CDR2 SYDVKM come from the germline V gene. The chain's CDR3 is CASTLAGVGEQYF. The CDR3 DNA follows: TGTGCCAGCACGCTAGCGGGAGTGGGGGAGCAGTACTTC.

V gene TRBV28 combines with J gene TRBJ2-3; D assignment may be TRBD1 or TRBD2 (6 bases each). Trimming left V 2 bases short and J 3 bases short, with 12 bases between. The CDR3 is 15 amino acids. Germline assignment: CDR1 MDHEN and CDR2 SYDVKM. CDR3: CASSLNREATDTQYF. The DNA of the CDR3 is TGTGCCAGCAGTTTAAACAGGGAGGCGACAGATACGCAGTATTTT.

This rearrangement joins TRBV7-8 to TRBJ2-7; perhaps D is TRBD1 or TRBD2 (6 bases each). V gave up 5 bases and J gave up 3 bases, with 20 bases separating them. The CDR3 sequence is 16 residues long. Germline loops: CDR1 SGHVS, CDR2 FQNEAQ. CDR3 nucleotide sequence: TGTGCCAGCAGCCCTCTCGGGGGCTTTAATATCTACGAGCAGTACGTC. It specifies CASSPLGGFNIYEQYV.

This clonotype was recorded at least ten times. The rearrangement links TRBV20-1 to TRBJ2-7; 8 bases are shared with TRBD1. The V gene's germline CDR1 is DFQATT and CDR2 SNEGSKA (reference sequence). CDR3 length equals 14 residues. V trimming: 3 bases; J trimming: 3 bases; junction bases outside the gene matches: 7. The CDR3 here is CSARPPGQDYEQYF. DNA for the CDR3: TGCAGTGCTAGGCCACCGGGACAGGACTACGAGCAGTACTTC.

This clonotype was seen more than once but under ten times. This CDR3 is CASSLPGQGAVYEQYF. As DNA, the CDR3 is TGTGCCAGCAGCCTCCCGGGACAGGGGGCCGTCTACGAGCAGTACTTC. V gene TRBV5-6 combines with J gene TRBJ2-7; 12 bases map to TRBD1. In germline, CDR1 is SGHDT, CDR2 YYEEEE. This CDR3 is built from 16 residues. Trimming at V came to 4 bases and at J to 3 bases, leaving 8 bases not matched to a gene.

The chain combines TRBV2 with TRBJ2-6; D remains ambiguous. V dropped 11 bases and J dropped 11 bases, with 13 bases sitting between them. Looked up from germline, CDR1 is SNHLY and CDR2 is FYNNEI. The CDR3 extends over 11 amino acids. This CDR3 is CASLGSYVLTF. The CDR3 DNA reads as TGTGCCTCGCTGGGTAGCTACGTCCTGACTTTC. Full variable domain (rest looked up from reference TRBV2 and TRBJ2-6): EPEVTQTPSHQVTQMGQEVILRCVPISNHLYFYWYRQILGQKVEFLVSFYNNEISEKSEIFDDQFSVERPDGSNFTLKIRSTKLEDSAMYFCASLGSYVLTFGAGSRLTVL.

This clonotype occurred a few times. V gene TRBV5-1 combines with J gene TRBJ2-2; D is undetermined. The CDR3 contains 14 residues. CDR1 and CDR2 (germline): SGHRS, YFSETQ. Trimming removed 0 bases from V and 6 bases from J, with 9 bases in between. CDR3 loop: CASSLGGLPGELFF. The CDR3 DNA sequence: TGCGCCAGCAGCTTGGGGGGTCTCCCCGGGGAGCTGTTTTTT.

There are many counts of this clonotype. V and J are TRBV15 and TRBJ2-3, with 11 bases lining up with TRBD2. V lost 8 bases and J lost 4; bases outside the gene matches: 8. The germline V gene encodes CDR1 LNHNV and CDR2 YYDKDF (reference sequence). The CDR3 has 15 amino acids. The CDR3 DNA reads as TGTGCCACCCGAGGACTAGCGGGCCTTTCAGATACGCAGTATTTT. It yields the protein CATRGLAGLSDTQYF.

In its sample, this clonotype was seen many times. The chain couples TRBV28 to TRBJ2-7; 7 nucleotides agree with TRBD1. Trimming cost V 4 bases and J 1 base; bases outside gene matches: 4. Germline CDR1 and CDR2: MDHEN and SYDVKM. This CDR3 is 14 amino acids long. The CDR3 protein is CASSSTGQSYEQYF. CDR3 coding DNA: TGTGCCAGCAGTTCAACGGGACAGTCCTACGAGCAGTACTTC.

This clonotype was detected only a few times. The V gene is TRBV3-1, the J gene TRBJ1-1, with D perhaps matching TRBD1 (5 bases). Germline assignment: CDR1 LGHDT and CDR2 YNNKEL (reference sequence). The CDR3 is made up of 15 amino acids. With 4 bases removed from V and 11 bases from J, the gap between germline ends came to 23 bases. This CDR3 is CASSRVSRGDPSAFF. The CDR3 DNA reads as TGTGCCAGCAGCCGAGTAAGTCGGGGGGACCCTTCGGCTTTCTTT.

This chain joins TRBV12-3 or TRBV12-4 and TRBJ2-1, with D possibly matching TRBD1 (5 bases). V lost 5 bases to trimming and J lost 8 bases, with 13 bases between them. This CDR3 spans 13 amino acids. In nucleotides, the CDR3 is TGTGCCAGCAGTGGACCAGGGTACGATGAGCAGTTCTTC. As protein: CASSGPGYDEQFF.

The chain links TRBV6-1 to TRBJ1-1; D is possibly TRBD1 (6 bases). The V end lost 6 bases, the J end lost 0 bases, and 11 bases lay between the germline ends. The CDR3 contains 14 residues. In germline, CDR1 is MNHNS, CDR2 SASEGT. CDR3 DNA sequence: TGTGCCAGCAGGGCGACAGGACTGAACACTGAAGCTTTCTTT. Its translation: CASRATGLNTEAFF.

The V call is TRBV28, the J call TRBJ2-5; TRBD1 matches 7 bases. CDR1 is MDHEN, CDR2 SYDVKM, per germline. After removal of 4 bases from V and 5 bases from J, the junction contained 7 bases not matched to a gene. The CDR3 has 14 residues. CDR3 residues: CASSWTGTGETQYF. The CDR3 nucleotides read TGTGCCAGCAGTTGGACAGGAACGGGGGAGACCCAGTACTTC.

Only a few counts were recorded for this clonotype. This chain uses TRBV18 with TRBJ1-1, with D tentatively TRBD1 (5 bases). The CDR3 sequence is 14 residues long. The germline gives CDR1 KGHSH, CDR2 LQKENI. V lost 2 bases to trimming and J lost 5 bases, with 12 bases between them. The DNA for the CDR3 is TGTGCCAGCTCACCAGTAAATAGGGGTACTGAAGCTTTCTTT. Its protein product is CASSPVNRGTEAFF. Drawing the rest from reference TRBV18 and TRBJ1-1, the complete variable domain is NAGVMQNPRHLVRRRGQEARLRCSPMKGHSHVYWYRQLPEEGLKFMVYLQKENIIDESGMPKERFSAEFPKEGPSILRIQQVVRGDSAAYFCASSPVNRGTEAFFGQGTRLTVV.

This rearrangement joins TRBV28 to TRBJ2-7; no clear D. V shed 6 bases and J shed 5 bases, with 17 bases lying between them. The germline gives CDR1 MDHEN, CDR2 SYDVKM. This CDR3 has 14 residues. The CDR3 reads CASSRSYDTHEQYV. CDR3 nucleotides: TGTGCCAGCAGCCGATCTTACGACACTCACGAGCAGTACGTC.

This clonotype was counted only a few times. The chain combines TRBV19 with TRBJ2-1, with D tentatively TRBD1 (6 bases). The CDR3 loop spans 17 amino acids. With 3 bases removed from V and 8 bases from J, the gap between germline ends came to 23 bases. The germline V gene has CDR1 LNHDA and CDR2 SQIVND (reference sequence). In DNA form, the CDR3 reads TGTGCCAGTAGTATGGAGGACAGCCTCAGTCGGTACCATGAGCAGTTCTTC. As protein: CASSMEDSLSRYHEQFF.

This clonotype was seen only a few times. The chain carries TRBV3-1 and TRBJ2-3; D is ambiguous. V shed 1 base and J shed 3 bases, with 14 bases lying between them. Germline assignment: CDR1 LGHDT and CDR2 YNNKEL (reference sequence). The CDR3 is 16 residues long. This CDR3 reads CASSQVVGFATDTQYF. The DNA for the CDR3 is TGTGCCAGCAGCCAAGTTGTAGGGTTTGCAACAGATACGCAGTATTTT.